This T cell receptor beta chain derives from a study of T cells in Graves' hyperthyroidism and ophthalmopathy. In its sample, this clonotype was seen many times. Amplification targeted TCR beta CDR3 regions from RNA transcripts. Primed by the HTBI set, a first-round RT-PCR was run on the TCR CDR3. A single record per CDR3 protein comes from TCRdb applying MiXCR to the multiplex PCR reads. This table holds under 800,000 distinct CDR3 sequences, around 15% found once. CDR3 length: 15 amino acids. With 5 bases clipped from V and 2 bases from J, the junction kept 8 bases outside the gene matches. Germline CDR1 is SGHAT and CDR2 is FQNNGV.

The clonotype originates from a woman between 18 and 29 years old with Graves' hyperthyroidism. This chain links TRBV11-2 with TRBJ2-5; TRBD2 matches at 7 bases. The specimen sequenced was blood. The DNA for the CDR3 is TGTGCCAGCAGCCCGACAGCGGGAAAGCAAGAGACCCAGTACTTC. Translating gives CASSPTAGKQETQYF.